The next 2 T cell receptor beta chains were all read from a single sample in a study of cytomegalovirus exposure and HLA in healthy donors. PCR amplification relied on 60 Vbeta primers (plus 13 Jbeta primers). Assay: immunoSEQ multiplex PCR; the TCRdb copy retains only in-frame clones and omits some. This sample's table has about 200,000 clones. The sequencing sample was made of PBMCs. The receptors were sampled from a boy aged 5-17 years in good health and CMV-seronegative.

V usage is TRBV7-9 and J usage is TRBJ2-7, with 7 nucleotides matching TRBD2. The CDR3 contains 14 residues. V trimming: 5 bases; J trimming: 5 bases; junction bases outside the gene matches: 9. Germline CDR1 and CDR2: SEHNR and FQNEAQ (reference sequence). For the CDR3, the DNA is TGTGCCAGCAGCATCCCTTGGGCGGGGGACGAGCAGTACTTC. Protein sequence: CASSIPWAGDEQYF.

The DNA of the CDR3 is TGTGCCTGGAAGGTAGGGGGCCTAAGCAATCAGCCCCAGCATTTT. This sequence encodes CAWKVGGLSNQPQHF. The rearrangement uses TRBV30 and TRBJ1-5, with 7 bases that match TRBD1. Germline trimming cut 4 bases from V and 1 base from J; bases unmatched to any gene: 7. The CDR3 loop spans 15 amino acids. CDR1 is GTSNPN, CDR2 SVGIG, per germline (reference sequence). Drawing the rest from reference TRBV30 and TRBJ1-5, the complete variable domain is SQTIHQWPATLVQPVGSPLSLECTVEGTSNPNLYWYRQAAGRGLQLLFYSVGIGQISSEVPQNLSASRPQDRQFILSSKKLLLSDSGFYLCAWKVGGLSNQPQHFGDGTRLSIL.